The present T cell receptor (beta chain) was sequenced within a study of cytomegalovirus exposure and HLA in healthy donors. Turning to the study itself: According to later analysis, the same platform produced the roughly 120 validation and several hundred first-cohort repertoires.

Remarks on this clone: Its antigen is not known.

Study conclusions and caveats: Cytomegalovirus association was listed for 170 or so TCR beta chains. According to a subsequent analysis, TCR clusters identified in the first cohort showed a tendency to co-occur across the roughly 120 validation repertoires.

Profiled with immunoSEQ multiplex PCR; TCRdb holds only in-frame clones, not every one. The sample holds about 250,000 clones, less than 90% seen once. This TCR was sampled from a man in his late teens or twenties in good health and CMV-seropositive. Sample: PBMCs.

For the CDR3, the DNA is TGTGCCAGCAGCTTCAGTCCCCGGACTGAAGCTTTCTTT. As protein: CASSFSPRTEAFF. The rearrangement links TRBV5-4 to TRBJ1-1; D not resolved. CDR3 length: 13 residues. Germline CDR1 is SGHNT and CDR2 is YYREEE (reference sequence). V lost 2 bases and J lost 5, with 10 bases in between.